This T cell receptor (beta chain) was captured in a study of T-cell memory formation after mild COVID-19. V lost 3 bases and J lost 2; bases outside the gene matches: 3. CDR1 SGHVS and CDR2 FQNEAQ come from the germline V gene. This CDR3 has 15 residues. TCRdb itself ran the 5' RACE reads through MiXCR, one entry per CDR3 protein. Of 400,000 to 550,000 distinct CDR3 sequences detected, approximately 23% appear once; the ten largest clones hold around an eighth. This clonotype was obtained from an adult woman who had mild COVID-19 (a few samples of this study predate the infection). Cell type and time point are not known. The rearrangement links TRBV7-8 to TRBJ2-3; the match to TRBD2 covers 9 bases. The sequencing input was PBMCs or a T cell subset sorted from them (not recorded which). Written as DNA, the CDR3 is TGTGCCAGCAGCTTTGCGGGAGGGAACACAGATACGCAGTATTTT. It encodes CASSFAGGNTDTQYF.